The clone carrying this T cell receptor beta chain was picked up one time. Its antigen remains unidentified. This entry is derived from a study of a mutant IDH1 vaccine in newly diagnosed glioma. The study's findings and limits: Pseudoprogression seemed unlinked to shifts in top peripheral T cell clonotypes. The occurrence of vaccine-induced immune responses was seen in approximately 92% of patients.

The CDR3 length is 15 residues. In germline, CDR1 is MNHEY, CDR2 SMNVEV (reference sequence). J lost 2 bases, V lost 8 bases, and 8 bases had no gene match. The time point here: week 35, safety follow-up. Doses consisted of 300 ug of mutant IDH1 20-mer peptide each, paired with topical imiquimod. The data were produced by immunoSEQ multiplex PCR, yet TCRdb's version contains in-frame clones alone and is incomplete. The profile shows approximately 62,000 clones, less than 90% of them singletons. The sequence derives from a man aged 30-40 years with glioma. The sequenced sample was PBMCs, obtained from a glioma patient whose treatment included an IDH1 peptide vaccine. The chain joins TRBV27 to TRBJ1-5, with 8 bases that match TRBD1. CDR3 loop: CASGVGQGGNQPQHF. The CDR3 coding sequence is TGTGCCAGCGGCGTAGGACAGGGAGGCAATCAGCCCCAGCATTTT.